This TCR beta chain is from a study of identical twins (dated by TCRdb to about 2016). With regard to the full study: To test whether fetal clonotypes persist, the study used deep sequencing on TCR alpha and beta repertoires from monozygotic twins, unrelated adults of various ages, and cord blood. To rule out contamination, replicate twin experiments were performed at different times with different library preparation protocols.

This clonotype appeared a few times. The specificity of this receptor is unknown. Base qualities are missing; no much larger clone stands one base away. The library was obtained by 5' RACE. Sequenced on an Illumina HiSeq 2000. Template switching added a universal primer binding site, and the final cDNA carried a unique molecular identifier that allowed TCR cDNA molecules to be counted accurately. First-strand cDNA for TCR alpha and beta chains was synthesized from specific primers in the conserved constant-segment region. To control for contamination, every cDNA library was double barcoded, receiving both a SMART-Mk sample barcode and Illumina barcodes. Two successive PCR steps introduced TruSeq adapter sequences along with Illumina sample barcodes. Sequencing of the TCR alpha and beta cDNA libraries was done on the Illumina HiSeq platform using custom primers. Concerning the study's data processing: MiGEC was used to process raw reads and extract unique molecular identifiers, and MiXCR was used to find CDR3 positions. Recombination models were inferred per individual with the repgenHMM and IGoR tools using an EM algorithm. The tcR package in R was used for shared clonotype analysis, with sharing normalized by the product of cloneset sizes. To study raw recombination without the effects of thymic and clonal selection, out-of-frame nonproductive sequences were analyzed. Through fastp at Q25 and MiXCR, TCRdb rebuilt clones from the public reads, retaining in-frame beta chains. Merged by CDR3 protein, the rows form single entries marked with the most common genes and DNA. None of the V and J calls come from the authors' own analysis; TCRdb made them. In this sample the table shows roughly 290,000 distinct CDR3 sequences, about 8.9% of which occur a single time. Of the sample, roughly 2.1% falls within the top ten clones.

Only healthy Caucasian donors were included. The twin cohort consisted of three pairs of female monozygotic twins, all aged about 18 to 30 years. Miltenyi CD45RO+ enrichment and human naive T-cell isolation kits were used to isolate memory (CD45RO+) and naive T cells from PBMC. Overall study results and their limits: Out-of-frame TCR alpha sequences shared between twins showed an excess of low generation-probability sequences compared with coincidental sharing between unrelated individuals. Fewer insertions were carried by abundant cord blood beta clonotypes; a weaker similar trend was observed in young adult naive repertoires, while no such trend was observed in memory repertoires. A weaker excess of twin sharing was found in beta out-of-frame sequences because the signal-to-noise ratio was lowered by fewer shared sequences. In monozygotic twins, out-of-frame TCR alpha sharing was systematically underestimated by recombination models, although the models agreed with sharing between unrelated individuals. Invariant T cells such as MAIT and iNKT could partly confound zero-insertion analyses, although diverse VJ usage argued against such confounding for most clonotypes. Because the same donors could not be followed over many years, the conclusions depended on cross-sectional statistical analysis.

These same data were also listed under a study on yellow fever vaccine responses in identical twins. The second paper further reports: The authors reported that the T cell response to vaccination in identical twins appeared partly convergent and partly personalized. In identical twins, the study followed T cell clones that responded to the vaccine with precision.

The source of this sequence is a woman between 18 and 30 years old in good health. Sequencing used memory (CD45RO+) T cells sorted from blood. What this sample's cell subset or site label stands for: CD45RO+ enriched T cells.

The CDR3 is CASSRGLAEIRSDTQYF. In nucleotide form, the sequence is TGTGCCAGCAGCCGAGGACTAGCGGAGATACGCTCAGATACGCAGTATTTT. The receptor chain draws on TRBV7-9 and TRBJ2-3; 10 of the junction bases match TRBD2. Reading from cysteine to phenylalanine, the CDR3 counts 17 amino acids. Of all the DNA, just the CDR3 is kept, 51 bases in frame from base 1. CDR1 and CDR2 are read off the germline V gene (reference sequence) as SEHNR and FQNEAQ. V and J are trimmed by 5 bases and 4 bases, and the gene matches miss 12 bases of the junction.